These 30 T cell receptor beta chains originate from one sample sequenced in a study of beta chain features in type 1 diabetes. Investigators reverse transcribed all isolated RNA, so they sequenced expressed TCRB transcripts. Sequencing used immunoSEQ multiplex PCR; TCRdb keeps in-frame clones, though not all of them. The sample records hundreds of thousands of clones, about a sixth being singletons. The sequenced sample consisted of naive CD4+ T cells from blood. These receptor sequences come from a man in his late teens or twenties in good health.

The V and J genes are TRBV9 and TRBJ2-3; no clear D gene. This CDR3 comprises 14 residues. CDR1 and CDR2 (germline): SGDLS, YYNGEE. Deletions cut 3 bases from V and 0 bases from J, with 8 bases between. The CDR3 region has the DNA TGTGCCAGCAGCGACCTTCGTAGCACAGATACGCAGTATTTT. Its protein is CASSDLRSTDTQYF.

A few counts support this clone. The chain is built from TRBV6-1 and TRBJ2-1, with 7 positions matching TRBD1. J was trimmed by 0 bases and V by 1 base; bases with no gene match: 6. In germline, CDR1 is MNHNS, CDR2 SASEGT. The CDR3 is made up of 17 amino acids. The CDR3 DNA reads as TGTGCCAGCAGTGAAGGGGCAGGGGGAGTCTCCTACAATGAGCAGTTCTTC. It encodes CASSEGAGGVSYNEQFF.

This chain joins TRBV6-5 and TRBJ1-6; D is unclear. With 4 bases removed from V and 7 bases from J, the gap between germline ends came to 14 bases. Germline V gives CDR1 MNHEY, CDR2 SVGAGI. The CDR3 is 15 amino acids. The CDR3 here is CASSFVGQTNSPLHF. The DNA of the CDR3 is TGTGCCAGCAGTTTCGTCGGTCAAACCAATTCACCCCTCCACTTT.

This clone was seen more than once but under ten times. The chain employs TRBV5-4 and TRBJ2-5; D unresolved. V was trimmed by 0 bases and J by 1 base, leaving 13 bases between them. The V gene's germline CDR1 is SGHNT and CDR2 YYREEE (reference sequence). This CDR3 comprises 16 residues. This CDR3 reads CASSLDTQRSQETQYF. CDR3 bases: TGTGCCAGCAGCTTGGACACCCAGAGGTCCCAAGAGACCCAGTACTTC.

Remarks on this clone: Other DNA sequences of this sample code for an identical CDR3. The chain joins TRBV28 to TRBJ2-7, with D perhaps TRBD1 (5 bases). Trimming left V 11 bases short and J 3 bases short, with 11 bases between. This CDR3 region has 11 residues. Germline CDR1 MDHEN, CDR2 SYDVKM. This chain's CDR3 is CASGQGYEQYF. CDR3 DNA: TGTGCCTCCGGGCAGGGCTACGAGCAGTACTTC.

V and J are TRBV5-1 and TRBJ2-7; maybe TRBD2 (6 bases). The ends were cut back, 4 bases at V and 2 bases at J, with 16 bases in the middle. CDR1 is SGHRS, CDR2 YFSETQ, per germline. This CDR3 contains 15 residues. Here the CDR3 reads CASSRDGTGAYEQYF. CDR3 nucleotides: TGCGCCAGCAGCCGCGACGGGACGGGGGCCTACGAGCAGTACTTC.

The rearrangement links TRBV4-1 to TRBJ2-5; D is unclear. Trimming took off 3 bases at V and 2 bases at J, with 10 bases between the two ends. CDR3 length: 14 residues. Per the germline V gene, CDR1 is MGHRA and CDR2 is YSYEKL. CDR3 sequence: CASSHRITQETQYF. In DNA form, the CDR3 reads TGCGCCAGCAGCCACAGGATTACTCAAGAGACCCAGTACTTC.

The V and J genes are TRBV6-5 and TRBJ2-2, with D possibly being TRBD2 (5 bases). The V and J ends lost 5 bases and 0 bases respectively, with 10 bases between them. The CDR3 length is 15 residues. CDR1 is MNHEY and CDR2 is SVGAGI in the germline V gene. As DNA, the CDR3 is TGTGCCAGCAGTCCCTTGCGGGCGAACACCGGGGAGCTGTTTTTT. Its protein is CASSPLRANTGELFF.

The V gene is TRBV6-5, the J gene TRBJ2-7; tentatively, D is TRBD1 or TRBD2 (5 bases each). The CDR3 extends over 14 amino acids. From germline, CDR1 is MNHEY and CDR2 SVGAGI. V was clipped by 0 bases and J by 2 bases, with 8 bases between them. The DNA of the CDR3 is TGTGCCAGCAGTTACTCGCAGGGACCCTACGAGCAGTACTTC. This sequence encodes CASSYSQGPYEQYF.

V and J are TRBV5-1 and TRBJ2-1; the D gene is possibly TRBD1 (6 bases). The V gene lost 2 bases and the J gene lost 5 bases, with 11 bases spanning the gap. The CDR3 is made up of 14 amino acids. Germline V gene lookup returns CDR1 SGHRS and CDR2 YFSETQ. The CDR3 sequence: CASSLRDTDNEQFF. In DNA form, the CDR3 reads TGCGCCAGCAGCTTACGGGACACCGACAATGAGCAGTTCTTC.

This chain connects TRBV7-9 to TRBJ2-5; 9 nucleotides agree with TRBD1. The CDR3 runs 15 residues. Germline V lookup: CDR1 SEHNR, CDR2 FQNEAQ (reference sequence). V was clipped by 4 bases and J by 3 bases; unmatched bases: 6. The CDR3 sequence is CASSSYRDREETQYF. The CDR3 DNA sequence: TGTGCCAGCAGCTCTTACCGGGACAGGGAAGAGACCCAGTACTTC.

This clone occurred a few times. The genes are TRBV14 and TRBJ2-5; D not resolved. Trimming stripped 4 bases from V and 5 bases from J, with 14 bases between. This CDR3 comprises 14 residues. Germline V gives CDR1 SGHDN, CDR2 FVKESK. The CDR3 DNA follows: TGTGCCAGCAGCCCCCTGGGCTCCTTCGAGACCCAGTACTTC. It codes for CASSPLGSFETQYF.

The V call is TRBV28, the J call TRBJ1-2, with 10 bases matching TRBD1. The CDR3 sequence is 15 residues long. Germline V gives CDR1 MDHEN, CDR2 SYDVKM. Trimming removed 0 bases from V and 2 bases from J; junction bases left unmatched: 0. The CDR3 DNA is TGTGCCAGCAGTTTATGGACAGGGGGCAACTATGGCTACACCTTC. Amino acid sequence: CASSLWTGGNYGYTF.

This clone was seen more than once but under ten times. The gene calls are TRBV18 and TRBJ1-1; D gene uncertain. CDR3 length: 14 amino acids. The V gene lost 3 bases and the J gene lost 1 base, with 9 bases spanning the gap. Germline values: CDR1 KGHSH, CDR2 LQKENI. The CDR3 DNA follows: TGTGCCAGCTCACCCCAGCCCTGGAACACTGAAGCTTTCTTT. Translated: CASSPQPWNTEAFF.

Points on this clone: A read error is likely, as this CDR3 ends without the conserved phenylalanine or tryptophan. CDR3 in DNA: TGCGCCAGCAGCCGGGTGACTAACTATGGCTACACCCTC. It codes for CASSRVTNYGYTL. The J gene is TRBJ1-2, the V gene TRBV4-1, with D unclear. The germline V gene has CDR1 MGHRA and CDR2 YSYEKL. V lost 4 bases and J 0 bases, leaving 6 bases between the germline ends. This CDR3 region has 13 residues.

This clone was counted between two and nine times. CDR3 sequence reads: CAWSVQSVYGYTF. In DNA, the CDR3 is TGTGCCTGGAGTGTACAGTCAGTTTATGGCTACACCTTC. V gene TRBV30 combines with J gene TRBJ1-2; the D is unclear. In germline, CDR1 is GTSNPN, CDR2 SVGIG (reference sequence). The CDR3 has 13 residues. V lost 0 bases and J 5 bases, leaving 10 bases between the germline ends.

The chain joins TRBV28 to TRBJ2-7; 8 bases agree with TRBD1. The CDR3 loop spans 14 amino acids. Germline V lookup: CDR1 MDHEN, CDR2 SYDVKM. The V gene end was trimmed by 3 bases and the J gene end by 2 bases; junction bases not matched to a gene: 3. CDR3 protein: CASSFRDRPYEQYF. CDR3 DNA sequence: TGTGCCAGCAGTTTCAGGGACAGGCCCTACGAGCAGTACTTC.

This clone was seen only a few times. This chain connects TRBV6-6 to TRBJ2-7, with TRBD1 as a possible D gene (6 bases). The CDR3 is made up of 14 amino acids. Trimming left V 2 bases short and J 1 base short, with 9 bases between. CDR1 MNHNY and CDR2 SVGAGI come from the germline V gene (reference sequence). This CDR3 reads CASSYGQFSYEQYF. CDR3 sequence (DNA): TGTGCCAGCAGTTACGGACAGTTTTCCTACGAGCAGTACTTC.

This clone came up a few times. V gene TRBV6-5 combines with J gene TRBJ2-4; a weak D match, TRBD1 (5 bases). Per the germline V gene, CDR1 is MNHEY and CDR2 is SVGAGI. The CDR3 spans 15 residues. V was cut by 5 bases and J by 2 bases, with 13 bases left in between. The CDR3 region is CASSGRSGSKNIQYF. The DNA of the CDR3 is TGTGCCAGCAGTGGACGGTCAGGGTCCAAAAACATTCAGTACTTC.

This clone was recorded a few times. The chain joins TRBV18 to TRBJ2-5; 8 positions agree with TRBD2. V shed 0 bases and J 7 bases; nucleotides not matched to a gene: 4. In germline, CDR1 is KGHSH, CDR2 LQKENI. The CDR3 is 14 amino acids. The CDR3 nucleotides are TGTGCCAGCTCACCACCATCCGGGAGGGGGACCCAGTACTTC. It specifies CASSPPSGRGTQYF.

V gene TRBV6-5 combines with J gene TRBJ2-5; D may be TRBD1 (6 bases). CDR1 and CDR2 (germline): MNHEY, SVGAGI. Trimming took off 6 bases at V and 1 base at J, with 9 bases between the two ends. CDR3 length: 13 amino acids. The CDR3 region has the DNA TGTGCCAGCAGAGGGGGACCCCAAGAGACCCAGTACTTC. It is translated as CASRGGPQETQYF.

The V call is TRBV5-4, the J call TRBJ1-1, with D possibly TRBD1 on 5 matching bases. The V and J ends lost 9 bases and 3 bases respectively, with 15 bases between them. The CDR3 spans 13 residues. Per germline, CDR1 SGHNT and CDR2 YYREEE (reference sequence). The CDR3 DNA follows: TGTGCCACCAAGGGAAGGGGTGACACTGAAGCTTTCTTT. As protein: CATKGRGDTEAFF.

The chain links TRBV15 to TRBJ2-3; TRBD2 is a possible D gene (6 bases). V gave up 4 bases and J gave up 1 base, with 15 bases separating them. The germline gives CDR1 LNHNV, CDR2 YYDKDF (reference sequence). CDR3 length equals 16 residues. The CDR3 region is CATSTLSPGGTDTQYF. For the CDR3, the DNA is TGTGCCACCAGCACCCTAAGCCCGGGGGGCACAGATACGCAGTATTTT.

There are a few counts of this clone. The chain is built from TRBV9 and TRBJ2-2; D ambiguous. Trimming removed 0 bases from V and 6 bases from J, with 9 bases in between. CDR3 length: 14 amino acids. The V gene's germline CDR1 is SGDLS and CDR2 YYNGEE. CDR3 loop: CASSVVESAGELFF. The CDR3 DNA reads TGTGCCAGCAGCGTAGTAGAGTCGGCCGGGGAGCTGTTTTTT. Variable domain in full (rest from reference TRBV9 and TRBJ2-2): DSGVTQTPKHLITATGQRVTLRCSPRSGDLSVYWYQQSLDQGLQFLIQYYNGEERAKGNILERFSAQQFPDLHSELNLSSLELGDSALYFCASSVVESAGELFFGEGSRLTVL.

This clone has a handful of counts. The rearrangement links TRBV6-1 to TRBJ1-2; no clear D gene. Germline assignment: CDR1 MNHNS and CDR2 SASEGT. V lost 4 bases to trimming and J lost 4 bases, with 13 bases between them. This CDR3 is built from 14 residues. The CDR3 region is CASSGLEAGYGYTF. The DNA of the CDR3 is TGTGCCAGCAGTGGATTGGAAGCAGGCTATGGCTACACCTTC.

The J gene is TRBJ1-4, the V gene TRBV27, with 10 bases identical to TRBD1. The trim removed 7 bases at V and 10 bases at J, leaving 15 bases unmatched. In germline, CDR1 is MNHEY, CDR2 SMNVEV (reference sequence). The CDR3 covers 16 residues. Here the CDR3 reads CASTSRDRGRTGKLFF. The CDR3 bases are TGTGCCAGCACGTCCCGGGACAGGGGTCGGACGGGAAAACTGTTTTTT.

This clone appeared a few times. This rearrangement joins TRBV7-2 to TRBJ2-5; 10 bases agree with TRBD2. The CDR3 loop spans 15 amino acids. J gave up 2 bases and V 5 bases, and 5 bases lay outside the gene matches. Germline V CDR1 and CDR2: SGHTA, FQGNSA. The CDR3 region has the DNA TGTGCCAGCAGCGACGGACTAGCGGAGCAAGAGACCCAGTACTTC. It yields the protein CASSDGLAEQETQYF.

This clone was seen more than once but under ten times. The chain couples TRBV14 to TRBJ2-6, with 7 bases identical to TRBD1. The CDR3 totals 14 residues. V dropped 4 bases and J dropped 5; count of bases not matched to a gene: 2. CDR1 is SGHDN and CDR2 is FVKESK in the germline V gene. CDR3 sequence reads: CASSRQGRANVLTF. The CDR3 DNA follows: TGTGCCAGCAGCCGACAGGGTAGGGCCAACGTCCTGACTTTC. Full variable domain (remainder filled in from reference TRBV14 and TRBJ2-6): EAGVTQFPSHSVIEKGQTVTLRCDPISGHDNLYWYRRVMGKEIKFLLHFVKESKQDESGMPNNRFLAERTGGTYSTLKVQPAELEDSGVYFCASSRQGRANVLTFGAGSRLTVL.

The chain combines TRBV19 with TRBJ2-1, with 8 bases matching TRBD1. Germline assignment: CDR1 LNHDA and CDR2 SQIVND (reference sequence). The trim removed 3 bases at V and 7 bases at J, leaving 8 bases unmatched. The length of the CDR3 is 15 residues. In DNA, the CDR3 is TGTGCCAGTAGTATTGGCTACAGGGGGTCGAATGAGCAGTTCTTC. Translating gives CASSIGYRGSNEQFF.

This sequence joins TRBV7-3 and TRBJ2-3; 10 bases align to TRBD1. V lost 5 bases to trimming and J lost 0 bases; unmatched junction nucleotides: 8. There are 17 residues in the CDR3. CDR1 is SGHTA and CDR2 is FQGTGA in the germline V gene. In DNA, the CDR3 is TGTGCCAGCAGCCCAACACCGGGACAGGGGAGCACAGATACGCAGTATTTT. Protein product: CASSPTPGQGSTDTQYF. Supplemented by reference TRBV7-3 and TRBJ2-3, the full variable domain reads GAGVSQTPSNKVTEKGKYVELRCDPISGHTALYWYRQSLGQGPEFLIYFQGTGAADDSGLPNDRFFAVRPEGSVSTLKIQRTERGDSAVYLCASSPTPGQGSTDTQYFGPGTRLTVL.